These 23 T cell receptor beta chains share one sample of origin, sequenced in a study of T-cell memory formation after mild COVID-19. Via MiXCR, TCRdb re-called the 5' RACE reads, giving one row per CDR3 protein. The sample shows 350,000 to 500,000 distinct CDR3 sequences, about 25% of them seen only once. Material for sequencing was PBMCs or a T cell subset sorted from them (not recorded which). Every receptor here comes from an adult woman who had mild COVID-19 (a few samples of this study predate the infection). Cell type and time point are not known.

The J gene is TRBJ2-7, the V gene TRBV2, with TRBD2 matching over 8 bases. V shed 5 bases and J 6 bases; nucleotides not matched to a gene: 9. The length of the CDR3 is 14 residues. Germline CDR1 is SNHLY and CDR2 is FYNNEI. Here the CDR3 reads CASSIGRREVEQYF. CDR3 DNA: TGTGCCAGCAGTATAGGACGGCGGGAGGTCGAGCAGTACTTC.

The chain recombines TRBV5-1 with TRBJ1-1; 9 nucleotides agree with TRBD1. The CDR3 loop spans 16 amino acids. V shed 3 bases, J shed 4 bases, and the junction held 10 bases outside the gene matches. CDR1 is SGHRS, CDR2 YFSETQ, per germline. The CDR3 nucleotides read TGCGCCAGCAGCTCCCGGGACAGGGCTTCGATCACTGAAGCTTTCTTT. Its protein product is CASSSRDRASITEAFF.

This clonotype came up many times. The chain uses TRBV7-8 and TRBJ2-1, with 12 bases identical to TRBD1. Trimming took 5 bases from V and 6 from J; bases not matched to a gene: 5. The CDR3 contains 15 residues. The germline gives CDR1 SGHVS, CDR2 FQNEAQ. CDR3 in DNA: TGTGCCAGCAGCCAGGGGGACAGGGGGCGCAATGAGCAGTTCTTC. This codes for CASSQGDRGRNEQFF.

The rearrangement uses TRBV2 and TRBJ1-4; 8 bases agree with TRBD1. This CDR3 has 14 amino acids. V was clipped by 6 bases and J by 8 bases; unmatched bases: 8. The germline CDR1 and CDR2 sequences are SNHLY and FYNNEI. The CDR3 is CASSRQGREEKLFF. DNA for the CDR3: TGTGCCAGCAGCAGACAGGGGAGGGAAGAAAAACTGTTTTTT. Full variable domain (outside the CDR3, taken from reference TRBV2 and TRBJ1-4): EPEVTQTPSHQVTQMGQEVILRCVPISNHLYFYWYRQILGQKVEFLVSFYNNEISEKSEIFDDQFSVERPDGSNFTLKIRSTKLEDSAMYFCASSRQGREEKLFFGSGTQLSVL.

This clonotype has just one count. The gene calls are TRBV11-2 and TRBJ1-5; D is unresolved. CDR1 and CDR2 from the germline V gene are SGHAT and FQNNGV. CDR3 length equals 12 residues. V lost 5 bases and J lost 7, with 9 bases in between. The CDR3 here is CASSLRGQPQHF. CDR3 DNA: TGTGCCAGCAGCCTTCGCGGGCAGCCCCAGCATTTT. Complete variable domain (other parts from reference TRBV11-2 and TRBJ1-5): EAGVAQSPRYKIIEKRQSVAFWCNPISGHATLYWYQQILGQGPKLLIQFQNNGVVDDSQLPKDRFSAERLKGVDSTLKIQPAKLEDSAVYLCASSLRGQPQHFGDGTRLSIL.

The rearrangement joins TRBV21-1 to TRBJ2-7. TRBV21-1 is classified as a pseudogene. The CDR3 runs to 14 residues. The chain's CDR3 is CASSTGARSYEQYF. The CDR3 DNA is TGTGCCAGCAGCACAGGGGCACGGTCCTACGAGCAGTACTTC.

This clonotype was seen repeatedly, ten times or more. This rearrangement joins TRBV12-3 or TRBV12-4 to TRBJ2-1, with 11 nucleotides matching TRBD2. J gave up 7 bases and V 3 bases, and 5 bases lay outside the gene matches. The CDR3 length is 15 residues. The DNA for the CDR3 is TGTGCCAGCAGTTTCCTAACTAGCGGGGGAAATGAGCAGTTCTTC. The encoded protein is CASSFLTSGGNEQFF.

This clonotype has a handful of counts. The chain joins TRBV20-1 to TRBJ2-3; TRBD2 matches 7 bases. There are 14 residues in the CDR3. The V segment lost 0 bases and the J segment 5 bases; nucleotides outside the gene matches: 5. Germline values: CDR1 DFQATT, CDR2 SNEGSKA (reference sequence). CDR3 protein: CSAREPPGGDTQYF. The CDR3 DNA reads TGCAGTGCTAGAGAGCCCCCGGGGGGAGATACGCAGTATTTT.

The CDR3 bases are TGCGCCAGCATGAGTCGAAGGGAACGAGGCGGCTACACCTTC. Translating gives CASMSRRERGGYTF. V usage is TRBV10-2 and J usage is TRBJ1-2; D gene uncertain. Germline loops: CDR1 WSHSY, CDR2 SAAADI. V gave up 7 bases and J gave up 8 bases, with 20 bases separating them. The CDR3 sequence is 14 residues long.

This clonotype was counted a few times. The V gene is TRBV7-9, the J gene TRBJ2-1; D might be TRBD1 or TRBD2, each matching 5 bases. V lost 7 bases, J lost 2 bases, and 18 bases lay in between. The CDR3 sequence is 16 residues long. CDR1 and CDR2 from the germline V gene are SEHNR and FQNEAQ (reference sequence). The CDR3: CASMMGDPRTYNEQFF. The CDR3 DNA sequence: TGTGCCAGCATGATGGGGGACCCTCGTACCTACAATGAGCAGTTCTTC.

The chain recombines TRBV29-1 with TRBJ1-2; TRBD1 aligns across 7 bases. CDR3 length: 14 residues. The germline V gene has CDR1 SQVTM and CDR2 ANQGSEA. Losses at the gene ends were 6 bases for V and 4 bases for J; bases not matched to a gene: 11. The CDR3 DNA is TGCAGCGTCGGGGACAGTACACTCGGCTATGGCTACACCTTC. Translated: CSVGDSTLGYGYTF.

This clonotype was found a few times. As DNA, the CDR3 is TGTGCCAGCAGTTACAGGGAGCATCGTGAGACCCAGTACTTC. Translation gives CASSYREHRETQYF. This chain links TRBV6-5 with TRBJ2-5, with D perhaps matching TRBD2 (5 bases). There are 14 residues in the CDR3. Germline values: CDR1 MNHEY, CDR2 SVGAGI. The V end lost 2 bases, the J end lost 5 bases, and 12 bases lay between the germline ends.

This clonotype has just a few counts. The rearrangement links TRBV4-1 to TRBJ2-7, with 9 bases lining up with TRBD1. Looked up from germline, CDR1 is MGHRA and CDR2 is YSYEKL. J was trimmed by 1 base and V by 2 bases; bases with no gene match: 9. The CDR3 has 17 amino acids. In nucleotides, the CDR3 is TGCGCCAGCAGCCAACGCGCCGGGACAGGGAGTTCCTACGAGCAGTACTTC. It translates to CASSQRAGTGSSYEQYF.

The chain links TRBV29-1 to TRBJ2-7; TRBD1 aligns across 9 bases. The germline gives CDR1 SQVTM, CDR2 ANQGSEA. Unmatched junction bases numbered 13, after V lost 4 bases and J lost 0 bases. The CDR3 is 17 residues long. CDR3 DNA: TGCAGCGTTGGGGCCGGGACAGGGCTTTCGAGCTCCTACGAGCAGTACTTC. Its protein product is CSVGAGTGLSSSYEQYF.

CDR3 in amino acids: CASSLMVSGPTDTQYF. In nucleotides, the CDR3 is TGTGCCAGCAGCTTAATGGTGTCAGGACCCACAGATACGCAGTATTTT. The chain couples TRBV11-2 to TRBJ2-3, with D hard to call. The germline V gene encodes CDR1 SGHAT and CDR2 FQNNGV. The CDR3 consists of 16 residues. The ends were cut back, 2 bases at V and 2 bases at J, with 14 bases in the middle.

This sequence joins TRBV5-1 and TRBJ1-2; unclear D gene. This CDR3 has 16 residues. V lost 2 bases and J lost 1, with 15 bases in between. Germline V gene data show CDR1 as SGHRS and CDR2 as YFSETQ. The CDR3 protein is CASSFAPIGDNYGYTF. As DNA, the CDR3 is TGCGCCAGCAGCTTCGCCCCGATCGGGGATAACTATGGCTACACCTTC.

This clonotype was seen more than once but under ten times. V usage is TRBV9 and J usage is TRBJ2-7, with TRBD2 as a possible D gene (5 bases). Trimming removed 4 bases from V and 2 bases from J, with 16 bases in between. Germline loops: CDR1 SGDLS, CDR2 YYNGEE. This CDR3 is 15 amino acids long. The DNA for the CDR3 is TGTGCCAGCAGCCCCCTCGTGGACGGGACCTACGAGCAGTACTTC. Its translation: CASSPLVDGTYEQYF.

This clonotype was counted only a few times. The chain is built from TRBV7-2 and TRBJ2-5, with D uncertain. Germline lookup yields CDR1 SGHTA and CDR2 FQGNSA. The CDR3 totals 15 residues. Trimming pared 5 bases from V and 2 bases from J, leaving 15 bases between. The CDR3 coding sequence is TGTGCCAGCAGCAATATGTGGGGTCCTCAAGAGACCCAGTACTTC. Protein sequence: CASSNMWGPQETQYF.

In this sample, this clonotype turned up a few times. The chain uses TRBV24-1 and TRBJ2-1, with D possibly matching TRBD1 (5 bases). Germline CDR1 reads KGHDR; CDR2 reads SFDVKD. The CDR3 sequence is 15 residues long. The V end was cut by 4 bases, the J end by 0 bases, with 9 bases between. The CDR3 region is CATSDPTVSYNEQFF. CDR3 DNA sequence: TGTGCCACCAGTGACCCGACAGTCTCCTACAATGAGCAGTTCTTC.

The rearrangement joins TRBV5-1 to TRBJ2-7; 7 positions match TRBD1. After removal of 4 bases from V and 10 bases from J, the junction contained 11 bases not matched to a gene. CDR3 length equals 13 residues. Germline-derived CDR1 and CDR2 are SGHRS and YFSETQ. CDR3 amino acids: CASSLGTEQPQYF. CDR3 nucleotides: TGCGCCAGCAGCCTGGGGACAGAACAGCCACAGTACTTC.

This rearrangement joins TRBV7-8 to TRBJ2-7; no clear D gene. The germline V gene has CDR1 SGHVS and CDR2 FQNEAQ. The CDR3 has 14 amino acids. Trimming cost V 4 bases and J 1 base, with 11 bases left between them. CDR3 coding DNA: TGTGCCAGCAGCTCAAAACCTCTATCCTACGAGCAGTACTTC. This codes for CASSSKPLSYEQYF.

This rearrangement joins TRBV29-1 to TRBJ2-7, with D possibly TRBD2 on 6 matching bases. Trimming shortened V by 3 bases and J by 1 base, and 16 bases separated the two germline ends. The CDR3 loop spans 15 amino acids. Germline values: CDR1 SQVTM, CDR2 ANQGSEA. Written as DNA, the CDR3 is TGCAGCGTTGAGATTGCGGGGCGCCAATCCTACGAGCAGTACTTC. Residues: CSVEIAGRQSYEQYF.

This clonotype has a count of ten or more. This sequence joins TRBV27 and TRBJ2-7, with D tentatively TRBD1 (6 bases). This CDR3 spans 13 amino acids. The V gene's germline CDR1 is MNHEY and CDR2 SMNVEV (reference sequence). Trimming took off 3 bases at V and 6 bases at J, with 12 bases between the two ends. CDR3 DNA sequence: TGTGCCAGCAGTTTGCAGGGGACGGGCGAGCAGTACTTC. This sequence encodes CASSLQGTGEQYF.